This T cell receptor beta chain is from a study of blood T cell repertoires in COVID-19. On the study more broadly: Material from acute and convalescent COVID-19 was sourced from the United States, Italy and Spain. PBMCs, B-cell-depleted T cells, or T cells were the source of the cDNA or gDNA that made up the material.

Original handling: Amplification from reference gene primers served as the basis for estimated nucleated cell counts. The data were produced by immunoSEQ multiplex PCR, yet TCRdb's version contains in-frame clones alone and is incomplete. V, J and clone size are those of that table, while D and trimming were read from the DNA. The sample lists about 120,000 clones; 70% to 90% were seen once. The material sequenced was peripheral blood. This TCR came from a woman aged 50 to 65 with active or convalescent COVID-19.

CDR3 amino acids: CASRDPGQGLTDTQYF. In DNA, the CDR3 is TGCGCCAGCAGGGACCCAGGACAGGGTCTCACAGATACGCAGTATTTT. The V call is TRBV23-1, the J call TRBJ2-3, with TRBD1 identical over 8 bases. TRBV23-1 is given ORF status, its function remaining uncertain. The CDR3 is 16 amino acids. Trimming took 6 bases from V and 2 from J; bases not matched to a gene: 10.